This T cell receptor (beta chain) was observed in a study of early T cells in non-severe SARS-CoV-2 infection (dated by TCRdb to about 2021). Broadly, across the study: Because TCR sequencing relied on bulk RNA taken from unsorted whole blood, pairing of alpha and beta chains was not possible.

The CDR3 runs 13 residues from the cysteine to the phenylalanine. Only CDR3 DNA is held: 39 bases, read in frame from base 1. Based on the germline V gene, the CDR1 and CDR2 sequences are SGHAT and FQNNGV. At the junction V is shortened by 5 bases and J by 5 bases, with 12 bases in between. A case-control design nested within a healthcare worker cohort in London, UK, was used, with weekly nasopharyngeal swab PCR tests and blood sampling performed. Healthcare workers were recruited during the week of the UK lockdown, between 23 and 31 March 2020, and followed weekly for up to about 15 weeks. The method behind the library was 5' RACE. Sequencing used a NextSeq 500. In the TCR library protocol, unique molecular identifiers were attached to individual cDNA molecules to correct for PCR bias and sequencing error. Sequencing covered both TCR alpha and beta chains, and within each sample the abundances of alpha and beta sequences were tightly co-correlated. The paper's data handling went like this. Decombinator V4 was used to annotate the V gene, J gene and CDR3 of the TCR sequences. Expanded TCRs were defined as changing significantly between any two time points under a Poisson model with p below 0.0001. TCR abundances were normalised to the total number of TCRs sequenced per sample and expressed as counts per million. MAIT TCRs were defined by TRAV1-2 paired with TRAJ12, TRAJ20 or TRAJ33, and iNKT TCRs by TRAV10 paired with TRAJ18. VDJdb, accessed 1 November 2021, was searched for CMV, EBV and SARS-CoV-2 annotated TCRs, with TCRs annotated for multiple antigens excluded. TCRdb's own reprocessing of the public reads used fastp at Q25 and MiXCR and kept productive beta chains. A single entry per CDR3 protein holds the most common genes and DNA from its merged rows. TCRdb's processing, not the authors' own work, is the source of the V and J calls. The sample table holds roughly 53,000 distinct CDR3 sequences, of which 7.5% to 9% were seen once. The ten largest clones represent around 3.7% of the sample.

Details on this clonotype: The clone's antigen remains unknown. The record has no base qualities; no much larger clone is one base away.

Study-wide conclusions, independent of this receptor: VDJdb matching was skewed toward anti-spike CD8 responses and likely underestimated virus-specific expansions by missing private and CD4 specificities.

The chain is made from TRBV11-2 and TRBJ1-1; the D gene assignment is ambiguous. The sample here was whole blood, taken at baseline. The sequence derives from an adult who was a healthcare worker with PCR-confirmed SARS-CoV-2 infection or an uninfected control (not recorded which). The DNA sequence reads TGTGCCAGCAGCACCGGCGGGCATACTGAAGCTTTCTTT. It is translated as CASSTGGHTEAFF.